Listed below are T cell receptor beta chains from one sample, sequenced in a study of T cells in Graves' hyperthyroidism and ophthalmopathy. TCRdb redid the calling of the multiplex PCR reads with MiXCR, one entry per CDR3 protein. The sample lists about 540,000 distinct CDR3 sequences, around 46% occurring once. Material: peripheral blood or thyroid tissue (not recorded which). Every receptor here comes from a woman between 18 and 29 years old with Graves' hyperthyroidism. CDR3s include the opening cysteine and the closing phenylalanine or tryptophan. The D gene is left open where the match is weak. The size field is filled for only some rows; it gives once, few, many or a size class.

CDR3 length	D gene	J gene	V gene	clone size	CDR3 protein	CDR3 DNA
15	-	TRBJ2-1	TRBV24-1	few	CATSVWNLGHNEQFF	TGTGCCACCAGTGTCTGGAACCTGGGGCACAATGAGCAGTTCTTC
16	TRBD1	TRBJ2-7	TRBV20-1	once	CSATIRQGASSYEQYF	TGCAGTGCTACGATTAGGCAGGGGGCCAGCTCCTACGAGCAGTACTTC
14	-	TRBJ2-1	TRBV7-9	-	CASSLTGRYNEQFF	TGTGCCAGCAGCTTAACGGGTCGGTACAATGAGCAGTTCTTC
15	TRBD1	TRBJ2-7	TRBV11-2	-	CASRSGTGGGYEQYF	TGTGCCAGCAGGTCCGGGACAGGGGGAGGCTACGAGCAGTACTTC
14	-	TRBJ1-5	TRBV29-1	-	CSASQGYSNQPQHF	TGCAGCGCTAGTCAGGGGTATAGCAATCAGCCCCAGCATTTT
16	-	TRBJ2-3	TRBV7-2	-	CASSPRNGRATDTQYF	TGTGCCAGCAGCCCTAGAAACGGGAGAGCTACAGATACGCAGTATTTT
17	TRBD1	TRBJ2-7	TRBV10-3	-	CAISESGTGGLAYEQYF	TGTGCCATCAGTGAGTCCGGGACAGGGGGCTTAGCCTACGAGCAGTACTTC
14	-	TRBJ2-7	TRBV29-1	many	CSVGASKAIPEQYF	TGCAGCGTTGGGGCCAGTAAGGCGATCCCCGAGCAGTACTTC
14	TRBD1	TRBJ1-5	TRBV24-1	many	CATSDRQGGGTQHF	TGTGCCACCAGTGATCGACAGGGTGGTGGGACCCAGCATTTT
16	-	TRBJ2-6	TRBV19	-	CASSPGGTAGANVLTF	TGTGCCAGTAGTCCAGGAGGGACAGCTGGGGCCAACGTCCTGACTTTC
14	-	TRBJ2-2	TRBV14	-	CVSSQVANTGELFF	TGTGTCAGCAGCCAAGTGGCGAACACCGGGGAGCTGTTTTTT
15	TRBD2	TRBJ2-7	TRBV5-4	-	CASSLSTSGIAEQYF	TGTGCCAGCAGCTTGTCAACTAGCGGGATAGCTGAGCAGTACTTC
15	TRBD1	TRBJ2-7	TRBV12-3/TRBV12-4	many	CASSSITRGRDEQYF	TGTGCCAGCAGTTCGATCACCAGGGGGCGCGATGAGCAGTACTTC
15	TRBD1	TRBJ1-5	TRBV19	many	CASSPTGLFNQPQHF	TGTGCCAGTAGCCCGACAGGGTTATTCAATCAGCCCCAGCATTTT
13	TRBD1	TRBJ2-7	TRBV6-1	-	CASIQQGAYEQYF	TGTGCCAGCATTCAACAGGGGGCTTACGAGCAGTACTTC
14	-	TRBJ2-5	TRBV7-3	-	CASSGEGDVKTQYF	TGTGCCAGCAGTGGTGAGGGAGATGTAAAGACCCAGTACTTC
14	TRBD1	TRBJ1-2	TRBV14	many	CASSSRQGRDGYTF	TGTGCCAGCAGCTCCCGACAGGGACGGGATGGCTACACCTTC
13	-	TRBJ2-4	TRBV10-2	-	CASSGTTKNIQYF	TGCGCCAGCAGTGGGACTACCAAAAACATTCAGTACTTC
13	-	TRBJ2-1	TRBV10-3	few	CAIGKPSDNEQFF	TGTGCCATCGGTAAACCATCGGACAATGAGCAGTTCTTC
15	TRBD2	TRBJ2-2	TRBV5-1	many	CASSSGTSSPGELFF	TGCGCCAGCAGCTCCGGGACTAGCTCTCCCGGGGAGCTGTTTTTT
12	-	TRBJ2-3	TRBV9	few	CASSVGTDTQYF	TGTGCCAGCAGCGTGGGCACAGATACGCAGTATTTT
17	TRBD2	TRBJ2-2	TRBV24-1	once	CTTSASGSGANTGELFF	TGTACCACCAGTGCTAGTGGTAGCGGGGCGAACACCGGGGAGCTGTTTTTT
17	TRBD2	TRBJ2-7	TRBV7-2	-	CASSPLVTSGRGGEQYF	TGTGCCAGCAGCCCGCTAGTGACTAGCGGGAGGGGGGGGGAGCAGTACTTC
12	-	TRBJ2-3	TRBV20-1	many	CSARDPTDTQYF	TGCAGTGCTAGAGATCCCACAGATACGCAGTATTTT
13	-	TRBJ2-7	TRBV3-1	many	CASSQSTDYEQYF	TGTGCCAGCAGCCAGTCCACAGACTACGAGCAGTACTTC
12	-	TRBJ2-7	TRBV29-1	-	CSVEGDGYEQYF	TGCAGCGTTGAAGGGGACGGGTACGAGCAGTACTTC
13	-	TRBJ1-3	TRBV20-1	-	CSAWGFGGYTIYF	TGCAGTGCTTGGGGATTCGGCGGCTACACCATATATTTT
13	TRBD2	TRBJ2-7	TRBV20-1	many	CSALEGGRYEQYF	TGCAGTGCCCTAGAGGGAGGGCGTTACGAGCAGTACTTC
13	-	TRBJ1-1	TRBV12-3/TRBV12-4	-	CASSKWTNTEAFF	TGTGCCAGCAGTAAATGGACGAACACTGAAGCTTTCTTT
14	-	TRBJ1-1	TRBV7-8	-	CASRKGQGAAEAFF	TGTGCCAGCAGAAAGGGACAAGGAGCAGCTGAAGCTTTCTTT
14	TRBD1	TRBJ2-1	TRBV5-1	-	CARSSTGTGNEQFF	TGCGCCCGCAGCTCGACAGGGACGGGGAATGAGCAGTTCTTC
15	-	TRBJ2-7	TRBV7-2	many	CASSGLPTVLGEQYF	TGTGCCAGCAGCGGTCTGCCGACAGTCTTGGGGGAGCAGTACTTC
15	TRBD1	TRBJ1-2	TRBV7-9	-	CASSLRDRGNDGYTF	TGTGCCAGCAGCTTAAGGGACAGGGGTAATGATGGCTACACCTTC
11	-	TRBJ1-4	TRBV11-3	many	CASSQNEKLFF	TGTGCCAGCAGCCAGAACGAAAAACTGTTTTTT
14	-	TRBJ1-5	TRBV2	many	CASSDLTSNQPQHF	TGTGCCAGCAGTGATTTGACAAGCAATCAGCCCCAGCATTTT
18	TRBD2	TRBJ2-5	TRBV10-1	-	CASSANRELAGDEETQYF	TGCGCCAGCAGTGCAAACAGGGAACTAGCGGGAGACGAGGAGACCCAGTACTTC
17	-	TRBJ2-2	TRBV5-5	many	CASSRSRQGGTPGELFF	TGTGCCAGCAGCCGATCCCGACAGGGAGGAACACCCGGGGAGCTGTTTTTT
11	-	TRBJ2-5	TRBV29-1	once	CSVQGGETQYF	TGCAGCGTCCAGGGAGGAGAGACCCAGTACTTC
16	TRBD1	TRBJ2-5	TRBV7-9	once	CASSPQGVIERETQYF	TGTGCCAGCAGCCCACAGGGGGTGATCGAACGGGAGACCCAGTACTTC
17	TRBD2	TRBJ2-2	TRBV14	-	CASSRLASGRAFGELFF	TGTGCCAGCAGCCGTCTAGCTAGCGGGAGGGCCTTCGGGGAGCTGTTTTTT
17	TRBD1	TRBJ1-2	TRBV24-1	many	CATSDPSDRAPNYGYTF	TGTGCCACCAGTGATCCTTCCGACAGGGCCCCTAACTATGGCTACACCTTC
15	TRBD2	TRBJ2-7	TRBV29-1	-	CSALGGGRGSYEQYF	TGCAGCGCTCTCGGTGGCGGGAGAGGTTCCTACGAGCAGTACTTC
16	-	TRBJ2-7	TRBV7-9	-	CASSLFPRVKGYEQYF	TGTGCCAGCAGCTTATTCCCACGGGTTAAAGGCTACGAGCAGTACTTC
14	TRBD1	TRBJ2-7	TRBV10-3	-	CAISEGQGWIEQYF	TGTGCCATCAGTGAGGGACAGGGGTGGATCGAGCAGTACTTC
13	-	TRBJ1-5	TRBV7-2	-	CASSGPGNQPQHF	TGTGCCAGCAGCGGCCCGGGCAATCAGCCCCAGCATTTT
15	-	TRBJ1-4	TRBV12-3/TRBV12-4	many	CASSPARAVWEKLFF	TGTGCCAGCAGCCCCGCCAGGGCAGTGTGGGAAAAACTGTTTTTT